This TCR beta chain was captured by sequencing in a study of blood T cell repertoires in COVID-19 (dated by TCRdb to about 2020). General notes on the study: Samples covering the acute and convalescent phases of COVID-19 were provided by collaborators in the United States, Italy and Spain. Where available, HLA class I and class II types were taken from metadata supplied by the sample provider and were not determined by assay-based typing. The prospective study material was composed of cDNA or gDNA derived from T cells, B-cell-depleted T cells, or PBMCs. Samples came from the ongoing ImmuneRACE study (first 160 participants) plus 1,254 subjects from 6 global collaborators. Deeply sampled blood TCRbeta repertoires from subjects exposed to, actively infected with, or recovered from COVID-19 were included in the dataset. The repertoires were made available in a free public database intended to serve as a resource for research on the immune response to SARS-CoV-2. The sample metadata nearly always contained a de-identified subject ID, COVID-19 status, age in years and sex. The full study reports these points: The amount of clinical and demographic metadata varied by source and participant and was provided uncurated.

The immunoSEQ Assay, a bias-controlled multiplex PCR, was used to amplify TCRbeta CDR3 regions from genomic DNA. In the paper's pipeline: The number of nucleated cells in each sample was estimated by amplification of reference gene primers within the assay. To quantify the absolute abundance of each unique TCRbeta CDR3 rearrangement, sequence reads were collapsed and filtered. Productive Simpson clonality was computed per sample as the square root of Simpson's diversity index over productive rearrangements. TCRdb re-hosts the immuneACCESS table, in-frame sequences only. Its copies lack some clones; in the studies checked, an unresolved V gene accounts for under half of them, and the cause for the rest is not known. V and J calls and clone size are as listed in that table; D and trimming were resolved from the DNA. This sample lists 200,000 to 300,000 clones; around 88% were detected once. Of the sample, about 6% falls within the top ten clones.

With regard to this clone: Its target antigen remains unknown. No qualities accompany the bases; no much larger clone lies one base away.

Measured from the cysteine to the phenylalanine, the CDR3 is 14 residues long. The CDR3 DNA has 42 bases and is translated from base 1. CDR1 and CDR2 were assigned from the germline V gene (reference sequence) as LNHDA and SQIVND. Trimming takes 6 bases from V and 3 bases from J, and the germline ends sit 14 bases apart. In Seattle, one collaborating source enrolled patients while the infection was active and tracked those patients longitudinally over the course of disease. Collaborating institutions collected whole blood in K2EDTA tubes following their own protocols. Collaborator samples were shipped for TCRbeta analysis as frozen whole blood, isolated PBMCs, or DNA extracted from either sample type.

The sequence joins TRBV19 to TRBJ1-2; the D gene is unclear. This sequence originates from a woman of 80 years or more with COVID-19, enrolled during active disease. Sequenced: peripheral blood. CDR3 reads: CASRRQEGYYGYTF. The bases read TGTGCCAGTAGAAGGCAAGAGGGTTACTATGGCTACACCTTC.